The next 14 T cell receptor beta chains were all read from a single sample in a study of control samples from healthy donors and cancer patients. This table comes from immunoSEQ multiplex PCR, and its TCRdb copy is limited to in-frame clones, with some not included. The table records 200,000 to 250,000 clones, around 94% of them present only once. The sequenced sample consisted of blood. The receptors here all came from a man over 45 in good health.

The rearrangement links TRBV4-1 to TRBJ2-2; D may be TRBD1 or TRBD2 (6 bases each). The V gene lost 8 bases and the J gene lost 2 bases, with 18 bases spanning the gap. Germline CDR1 is MGHRA and CDR2 is YSYEKL. CDR3 length equals 16 residues. In DNA, the CDR3 is TGCGCCAGCGCCCCGCGGGGACACCCTAACACCGGGGAGCTGTTTTTT. Residues: CASAPRGHPNTGELFF.

CDR3: CAISERSSGGYEQYF. The CDR3 coding sequence is TGTGCCATCAGTGAGAGGTCTAGCGGGGGCTACGAGCAGTACTTC. V gene TRBV10-3 combines with J gene TRBJ2-7; TRBD2 agrees at 10 bases. This CDR3 has 15 amino acids. Trimming took 2 bases from V and 3 from J; bases not matched to a gene: 4. Germline values: CDR1 ENHRY, CDR2 SYGVKD.

The chain joins TRBV18 to TRBJ2-3; TRBD1 is a possible D gene (6 bases). Germline V lookup: CDR1 KGHSH, CDR2 LQKENI. Deletions cut 3 bases from V and 2 bases from J, with 15 bases between. There are 16 residues in the CDR3. The CDR3 DNA reads TGTGCCAGCTCACCTTTCGGGCAGGGGAACACAGATACGCAGTATTTT. As protein: CASSPFGQGNTDTQYF.

CDR3 loop: CSVEGQGELYGYTF. In DNA form, the CDR3 reads TGCAGCGTTGAAGGACAGGGGGAACTCTATGGCTACACCTTC. The genes are TRBV29-1 and TRBJ1-2, with 9 bases aligning to TRBD1. The germline V gene has CDR1 SQVTM and CDR2 ANQGSEA. Trimming took 1 base from V and 4 from J; bases not matched to a gene: 4. The CDR3 covers 14 residues.

This chain joins TRBV5-6 and TRBJ2-2; 7 nucleotides align to TRBD1. Trimming took 4 bases from V and 3 from J; bases not matched to a gene: 6. Germline CDR1 SGHDT, CDR2 YYEEEE. The CDR3 extends over 15 amino acids. Written as DNA, the CDR3 is TGTGCCAGCAGCACCGACAGGGCTTACACCGGGGAGCTGTTTTTT. Amino acid sequence: CASSTDRAYTGELFF.

This chain links TRBV28 with TRBJ1-2; weak D call: TRBD1 (5 bases). The ends were cut back, 7 bases at V and 3 bases at J, with 12 bases in the middle. The CDR3 has 13 amino acids. From germline, CDR1 is MDHEN and CDR2 SYDVKM. DNA for the CDR3: TGTGCCAGCAACCCAGGGAGGGACTATGGCTACACCTTC. The encoded protein is CASNPGRDYGYTF.

The chain joins TRBV30 to TRBJ1-1, with 11 bases identical to TRBD1. There are 14 residues in the CDR3. V lost 4 bases and J lost 5; bases outside the gene matches: 6. The germline V gene has CDR1 GTSNPN and CDR2 SVGIG (reference sequence). The CDR3 here is CAWNGQGARTEAFF. CDR3 in DNA: TGTGCCTGGAACGGACAGGGGGCGAGAACTGAAGCTTTCTTT. Full variable domain (rest looked up from reference TRBV30 and TRBJ1-1): SQTIHQWPATLVQPVGSPLSLECTVEGTSNPNLYWYRQAAGRGLQLLFYSVGIGQISSEVPQNLSASRPQDRQFILSSKKLLLSDSGFYLCAWNGQGARTEAFFGQGTRLTVV.

The rearrangement joins TRBV24-1 to TRBJ2-1, with 7 bases lining up with TRBD1. Germline CDR1 and CDR2: KGHDR and SFDVKD. J gave up 6 bases and V 9 bases, and 7 bases lay outside the gene matches. The CDR3 is 13 amino acids. DNA of the CDR3: TGTGCCACCGGACTGACAGGGCGCAATGAGCAGTTCTTC. Protein product: CATGLTGRNEQFF.

The chain combines TRBV11-2 with TRBJ2-2, with 7 nucleotides matching TRBD2. CDR1 is SGHAT and CDR2 is FQNNGV in the germline V gene. With 5 bases clipped from V and 4 bases from J, the junction kept 13 bases outside the gene matches. The CDR3 is made up of 17 amino acids. The CDR3 loop is CASSPWGGLLSTGELFF. In DNA form, the CDR3 reads TGTGCCAGCAGCCCCTGGGGGGGGTTGTTGAGCACCGGGGAGCTGTTTTTT.

The chain links TRBV15 to TRBJ1-4; D unresolved. The CDR3 is 16 residues long. Trimming pared 1 base from V and 4 bases from J, leaving 13 bases between. Germline V lookup: CDR1 LNHNV, CDR2 YYDKDF (reference sequence). The CDR3 nucleotides are TGTGCCACCAGCAGAGGAGCAGGCGGAAGTAATGAAAAACTGTTTTTT. Protein: CATSRGAGGSNEKLFF.

Notes on this clone: This CDR3 is also generated by other DNA sequences in the sample. The chain combines TRBV5-1 with TRBJ2-3; no reliable D call. Looked up from germline, CDR1 is SGHRS and CDR2 is YFSETQ. CDR3 length: 11 amino acids. The V end lost 2 bases, the J end lost 3 bases, and 1 base lay between the germline ends. Here the CDR3 reads CASSFTDTQYF. The CDR3 DNA reads TGCGCCAGCAGCTTTACAGATACGCAGTATTTT.

In its sample, this clone was seen a few times. The chain employs TRBV3-1 (or the pseudogene TRBV3-2) and TRBJ2-2; D is unresolved. V gave up 0 bases and J gave up 7 bases, with 12 bases separating them. The CDR3 runs to 15 residues. Per the germline V gene, CDR1 is LGHDT and CDR2 is YNNKEL (reference sequence). The CDR3 spells CASSQEFPRHGELFF. CDR3 bases: TGTGCCAGCAGCCAAGAGTTTCCGAGGCACGGGGAGCTGTTTTTT.

J is TRBJ1-4 and V is TRBV6-5, with 10 bases fitting TRBD1. CDR1 and CDR2 from the germline V gene are MNHEY and SVGAGI. V lost 5 bases and J lost 7; bases outside the gene matches: 7. The CDR3 totals 15 residues. For the CDR3, the DNA is TGTGCCAGCAGTCCTCGACAGGGGGCCGGTGAAAAACTGTTTTTT. It specifies CASSPRQGAGEKLFF.

This chain joins TRBV7-2 and TRBJ1-1; 10 nucleotides agree with TRBD1. The CDR3 runs to 15 residues. In germline, CDR1 is SGHTA, CDR2 FQGNSA. V was clipped by 1 base and J by 10 bases; unmatched bases: 9. The CDR3 DNA follows: TGTGCCAGCAGCTTAGGGGGACAGGGGTCGGTTCGAGCTTTCTTT. Translated, it gives CASSLGGQGSVRAFF. The whole variable domain, filled in from reference TRBV7-2 and TRBJ1-1, reads GAGVSQSPSNKVTEKGKDVELRCDPISGHTALYWYRQSLGQGLEFLIYFQGNSAPDKSGLPSDRFSAERTGGSVSTLTIQRTQQEDSAVYLCASSLGGQGSVRAFFGQGTRLTVV.